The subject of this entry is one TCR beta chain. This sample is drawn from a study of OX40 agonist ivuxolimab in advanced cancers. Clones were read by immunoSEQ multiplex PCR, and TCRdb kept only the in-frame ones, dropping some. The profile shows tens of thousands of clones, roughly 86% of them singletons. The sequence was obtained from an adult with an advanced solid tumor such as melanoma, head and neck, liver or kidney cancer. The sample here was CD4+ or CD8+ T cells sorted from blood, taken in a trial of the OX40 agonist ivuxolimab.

CDR3 nucleotide sequence: TGCGCCAGCAGCGATCTTACCGGTACAGATACGCAGTATTTT. Translated, it gives CASSDLTGTDTQYF. The chain is built from TRBV5-1 and TRBJ2-3; no clear D gene. This CDR3 region has 14 residues. The germline V gene encodes CDR1 SGHRS and CDR2 YFSETQ. The V end was cut by 4 bases, the J end by 3 bases, with 12 bases between.